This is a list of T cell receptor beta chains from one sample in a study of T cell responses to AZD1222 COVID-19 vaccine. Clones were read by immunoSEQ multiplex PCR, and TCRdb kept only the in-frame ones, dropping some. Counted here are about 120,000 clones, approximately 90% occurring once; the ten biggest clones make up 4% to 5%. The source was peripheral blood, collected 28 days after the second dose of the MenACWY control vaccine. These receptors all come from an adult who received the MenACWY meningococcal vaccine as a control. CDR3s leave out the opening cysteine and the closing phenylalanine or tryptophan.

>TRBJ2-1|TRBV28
ASSPTSGGTNNEQF
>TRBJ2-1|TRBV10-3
AISQTGGSYNEQF
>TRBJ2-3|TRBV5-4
ASSLALSGLGDTQY
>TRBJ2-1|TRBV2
ASSEALGAEQF
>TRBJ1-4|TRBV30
AWSGYRGGEKLF
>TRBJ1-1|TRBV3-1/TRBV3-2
ASSQDSYTEAF
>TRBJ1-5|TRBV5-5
ASSLGQGTTQPQH
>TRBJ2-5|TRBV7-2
ASSLYPRTGGRQETQY
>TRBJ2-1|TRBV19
ASTLAGGPNEQF
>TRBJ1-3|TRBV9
ASSALGRSGNTIY
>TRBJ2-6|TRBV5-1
ASSTGRNSGANVLT
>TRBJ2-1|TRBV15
ATSRETSKGNEQF
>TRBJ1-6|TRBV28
ASRRRGTVNNSPLH
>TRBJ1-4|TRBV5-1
ASGQDGSNEKLF
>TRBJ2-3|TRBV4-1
ASSQGYRGTGLSTQY
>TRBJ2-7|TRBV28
ASRGTSGRYEQY
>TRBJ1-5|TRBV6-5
ASSYRDSSNQPQH
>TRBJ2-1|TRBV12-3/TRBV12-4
ASTGNMNEQF
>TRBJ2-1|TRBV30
AWSADVNEQF
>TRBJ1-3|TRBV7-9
ASSLWGGRALSGNTIY
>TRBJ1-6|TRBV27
ASSLGQSNSPLH
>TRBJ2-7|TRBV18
ASSPDPYEQY
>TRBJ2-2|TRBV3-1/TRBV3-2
ASSGPGLYTGELF
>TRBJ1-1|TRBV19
ASAVDTMNTEAF
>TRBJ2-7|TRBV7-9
ASSLALSYEQY
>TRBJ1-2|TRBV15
ATSRDYDGDYGYT
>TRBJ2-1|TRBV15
ATSRGGLAGYNEQF
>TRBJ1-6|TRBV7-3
ASSLGTGHNSPLH
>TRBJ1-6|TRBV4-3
ASSPEYNSPLH
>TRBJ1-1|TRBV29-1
SDISGVSTEAF
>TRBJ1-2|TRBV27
ASSSPGNYGYT
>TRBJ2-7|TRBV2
ASSDRAFEQY
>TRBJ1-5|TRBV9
ASSVEGGNQPQH
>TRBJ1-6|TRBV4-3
ASSQDRAGANNSPLH
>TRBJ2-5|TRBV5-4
ASSLAGSDRY
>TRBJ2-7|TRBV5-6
ASSLGNRPVEQY
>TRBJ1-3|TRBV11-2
ASSLVRVPTSGNTIY
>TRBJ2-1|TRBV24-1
ATSKRSYNEQF